Included here is one TCR beta chain sequence, with context. Antigen unknown. The sample is drawn from a study of CD8+CD57+ T cells in acquired aplastic anemia. Turning to the study itself: Sorted CD4+ and CD8+ cells yielded DNA averaging around 3.2 ug. The study obtained around 10 million reads on average for CD4+ cells from healthy donors. General study findings and limits: Simpson's diversity of CD8+ cells was not significantly different in patients compared with controls. Patients and controls had in common approximately 30 CD8+ CDR3 sequences.

Genomic DNA provided the template from which TCR beta VDJ and CDR3 profiles were obtained. TCRdb ran MiXCR on the reads and lists one entry per CDR3 protein. The sample has a few hundred thousand distinct CDR3 sequences, approximately 57% seen once. V shed 2 bases and J shed 0 bases, with 10 bases lying between them. The CDR3 totals 15 residues. CDR1 is SGHVS, CDR2 FQNEAQ, per germline. The source material was sorted CD4+, CD8+, or CD8+CD57+ T cells (not recorded which) from PBMCs. The chain links TRBV7-8 to TRBJ1-2; unclear D gene. The sequence was collected from a human donor in good health. The CDR3 coding sequence is TGTGCCAGCAGCTTATCGGGGTTCCCTAACTATGGCTACACCTTC. This sequence encodes CASSLSGFPNYGYTF. The whole variable domain, filled in from reference TRBV7-8 and TRBJ1-2, reads GAGVSQSPRYKVAKRGQDVALRCDPISGHVSLFWYQQALGQGPEFLTYFQNEAQLDKSGLPSDRFFAERPEGSVSTLKIQRTQQEDSAVYLCASSLSGFPNYGYTFGSGTRLTVV.